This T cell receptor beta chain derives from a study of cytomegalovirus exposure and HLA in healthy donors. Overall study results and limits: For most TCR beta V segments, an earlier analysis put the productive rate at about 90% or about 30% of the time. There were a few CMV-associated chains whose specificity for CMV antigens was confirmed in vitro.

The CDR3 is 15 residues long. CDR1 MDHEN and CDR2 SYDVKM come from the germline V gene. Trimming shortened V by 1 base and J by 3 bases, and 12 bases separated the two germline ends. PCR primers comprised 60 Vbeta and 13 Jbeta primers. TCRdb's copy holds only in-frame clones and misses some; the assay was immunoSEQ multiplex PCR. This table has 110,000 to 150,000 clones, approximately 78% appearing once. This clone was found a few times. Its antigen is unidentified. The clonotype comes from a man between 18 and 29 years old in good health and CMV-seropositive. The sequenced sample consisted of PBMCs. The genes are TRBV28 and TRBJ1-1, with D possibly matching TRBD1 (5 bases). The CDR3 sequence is CASSLSQGGDTEAFF. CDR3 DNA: TGTGCCAGCAGTTTATCCCAGGGTGGGGACACTGAAGCTTTCTTT. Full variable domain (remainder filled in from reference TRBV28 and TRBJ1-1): DVKVTQSSRYLVKRTGEKVFLECVQDMDHENMFWYRQDPGLGLRLIYFSYDVKMKEKGDIPEGYSVSREKKERFSLILESASTNQTSMYLCASSLSQGGDTEAFFGQGTRLTVV.